Below, 27 T cell receptor beta chains from the same sample are listed, as sequenced in a study of blood T cell repertoires in COVID-19. Assay used: immunoSEQ multiplex PCR; TCRdb lists only in-frame clones, some missing. This sample yields 35,000 to 45,000 clones, of which roughly 80% are seen a single time; roughly 5.2% belongs to the top ten. The material sequenced was peripheral blood. These receptors came from a man in his fifties or sixties with active COVID-19.

The rearrangement links TRBV9 to TRBJ2-1; TRBD1 aligns across 8 bases. CDR3 length: 16 residues. The V and J ends lost 4 bases and 1 base, in that order; junction bases with no gene match: 7. Germline lookup yields CDR1 SGDLS and CDR2 YYNGEE. As DNA, the CDR3 is TGTGCCAGCAGCCGATCGGACAGGGTATCCTACAATGAGCAGTTCTTC. Amino acid sequence: CASSRSDRVSYNEQFF. Based on the CDR3 plus reference TRBV9 and TRBJ2-1, the full variable domain is DSGVTQTPKHLITATGQRVTLRCSPRSGDLSVYWYQQSLDQGLQFLIQYYNGEERAKGNILERFSAQQFPDLHSELNLSSLELGDSALYFCASSRSDRVSYNEQFFGPGTRLTVL.

V gene TRBV14 combines with J gene TRBJ2-3; TRBD1 matches 7 bases. Germline loops: CDR1 SGHDN, CDR2 FVKESK. Unmatched junction bases numbered 2, after V lost 4 bases and J lost 4 bases. The CDR3 length is 13 residues. CDR3 coding DNA: TGTGCCAGCAGCCTTACAGGGGCAGATACGCAGTATTTT. Residues: CASSLTGADTQYF.

The CDR3 loop is CAWSAWRGRLGYTF. CDR3 DNA sequence: TGTGCCTGGAGCGCGTGGCGAGGGCGTCTTGGCTACACCTTC. The rearrangement links TRBV30 to TRBJ1-2; no reliable D call. V dropped 3 bases and J dropped 7 bases, with 18 bases sitting between them. CDR1 and CDR2 from the germline V gene are GTSNPN and SVGIG (reference sequence). The CDR3 extends over 14 amino acids. Full variable domain (missing parts from reference TRBV30 and TRBJ1-2): SQTIHQWPATLVQPVGSPLSLECTVEGTSNPNLYWYRQAAGRGLQLLFYSVGIGQISSEVPQNLSASRPQDRQFILSSKKLLLSDSGFYLCAWSAWRGRLGYTFGSGTRLTVV.

V usage is TRBV11-2 and J usage is TRBJ1-2, with TRBD1 as a possible D gene (6 bases). Germline V gene data show CDR1 as SGHAT and CDR2 as FQNNGV. Trimming removed 3 bases at V and 2 bases at J, with 7 bases between. The CDR3 has 13 residues. For the CDR3, the DNA is TGTGCCAGCAGCTTTGGACAGAACTATGGCTACACCTTC. Translation gives CASSFGQNYGYTF.

J is TRBJ2-4 and V is TRBV6-4; 7 bases are shared with TRBD2. The CDR3 is 13 residues long. The V gene end was trimmed by 5 bases and the J gene end by 6 bases; junction bases not matched to a gene: 4. CDR1 is MRHNA and CDR2 is SNTAGT in the germline V gene. For the CDR3, the DNA is TGTGCCAGCAGTCATCAGCGGGGAAACATTCAGTACTTC. Amino acid sequence: CASSHQRGNIQYF.

The V call is TRBV5-1, the J call TRBJ2-7, with 10 bases that match TRBD1. Trimming took 4 bases from V and 3 from J; bases not matched to a gene: 7. CDR1 is SGHRS and CDR2 is YFSETQ in the germline V gene. The CDR3 is made up of 15 amino acids. CDR3 coding DNA: TGCGCCAGCAGCCCCGGACAGGGGGTAAACTACGAGCAGTACTTC. Amino acids: CASSPGQGVNYEQYF.

The J gene is TRBJ1-3, the V gene TRBV11-1; 10 bases agree with TRBD1. Trimming cost V 5 bases and J 8 bases; bases outside gene matches: 3. Per the germline V gene, CDR1 is SGHAT and CDR2 is FQDESV (reference sequence). The CDR3 consists of 13 residues. CDR3 nucleotide sequence: TGTGCCAGCAGCAAGGACAGGGGGGACACCATATATTTT. This gives the protein CASSKDRGDTIYF.

V and J are TRBV19 and TRBJ1-5, with TRBD1 matching 12 bases. J gave up 9 bases and V 8 bases, and 14 bases lay outside the gene matches. This CDR3 is built from 16 residues. Germline V lookup: CDR1 LNHDA, CDR2 SQIVND (reference sequence). The CDR3 DNA follows: TGTGCCAGTCGTCCCGGGACAGGGGGCGCGGGTCGGCCCCAGCATTTT. As protein: CASRPGTGGAGRPQHF.

This sequence joins TRBV14 and TRBJ1-4, with D possibly matching TRBD1 (5 bases). There are 14 residues in the CDR3. V was clipped by 3 bases and J by 7 bases, with 12 bases between them. Germline V CDR1 and CDR2: SGHDN, FVKESK. The CDR3 DNA reads TGTGCCAGCAGCCAGTACAGGATCGCTGAAAAACTGTTTTTT. Translation gives CASSQYRIAEKLFF.

The sample holds one count of this clone. The chain combines TRBV11-3 with TRBJ2-5, with 8 bases lining up with TRBD1. The ends lost 8 bases at V and 4 bases at J; junction bases unmatched: 3. CDR3 length equals 12 residues. Germline V gives CDR1 SGHNT, CDR2 YENEEA. Written as DNA, the CDR3 is TGTGCCAGCTGGACAGGGCGAGAGACCCAGTACTTC. It specifies CASWTGRETQYF.

The CDR3 here is CASSHQGSYEQYF. As DNA, the CDR3 is TGTGCCAGCAGCCATCAGGGATCCTACGAGCAGTACTTC. The chain carries TRBV3-1 (or the pseudogene TRBV3-2) and TRBJ2-7; weak D call: TRBD1 (5 bases). V dropped 3 bases and J dropped 1 base, with 7 bases sitting between them. This CDR3 contains 13 residues. Germline lookup yields CDR1 LGHDT and CDR2 YNNKEL (reference sequence).

The rearrangement joins TRBV7-8 to TRBJ2-3; 10 bases line up with TRBD2. The J segment lost 0 bases and the V segment lost 3 bases, leaving 3 bases of the junction unmatched. CDR1 is SGHVS and CDR2 is FQNEAQ in the germline V gene. This CDR3 has 16 amino acids. CDR3 protein: CASSFSSGGSTDTQYF. In nucleotides, the CDR3 is TGTGCCAGCAGCTTCTCTAGCGGGGGAAGCACAGATACGCAGTATTTT.

The chain has TRBV29-1 and TRBJ1-2; possibly TRBD1 for D (6 bases). The V end lost 6 bases, the J end lost 6 bases, and 14 bases lay between the germline ends. Germline V gene lookup returns CDR1 SQVTM and CDR2 ANQGSEA. The CDR3 contains 12 residues. Here the CDR3 reads CSVDAGADGYTF. The CDR3 nucleotides read TGCAGCGTGGACGCGGGGGCGGATGGCTACACCTTC.

The chain is built from TRBV7-3 and TRBJ2-1; 9 bases map to TRBD1. J gave up 15 bases and V 4 bases, and 7 bases lay outside the gene matches. The germline CDR1 and CDR2 sequences are SGHTA and FQGTGA. CDR3 length equals 12 residues. CDR3 amino acids: CASSSTGTGWFF. CDR3 nucleotides: TGTGCCAGCAGCTCAACCGGGACAGGGTGGTTCTTC.

The chain carries TRBV7-3 and TRBJ2-2; a possible D gene is TRBD2 (5 bases). CDR1 is SGHTA and CDR2 is FQGTGA in the germline V gene. V was cut by 5 bases and J by 4 bases, with 14 bases left in between. This CDR3 is built from 15 residues. Here the CDR3 DNA reads TGTGCCAGCAGCCCTACGGGGTGGGGCACCGGGGAGCTGTTTTTT. This gives the protein CASSPTGWGTGELFF.

This clone was detected once. The CDR3 region has the DNA TGCAGCGTTGAACAGGGACTAAACTATGGCTACACCTTC. Encoded protein: CSVEQGLNYGYTF. J is TRBJ1-2 and V is TRBV29-1, with D possibly TRBD1 on 5 matching bases. The V gene lost 2 bases and the J gene lost 2 bases, with 9 bases spanning the gap. This CDR3 region has 13 residues. The germline gives CDR1 SQVTM, CDR2 ANQGSEA.

The V and J genes are TRBV18 and TRBJ1-5; 10 nucleotides align to TRBD1. Losses at the gene ends were 3 bases for V and 2 bases for J; bases not matched to a gene: 7. This CDR3 spans 17 amino acids. Germline values: CDR1 KGHSH, CDR2 LQKENI. The CDR3 reads CASSPRSGTGGNQPQHF. In nucleotides, the CDR3 is TGTGCCAGCTCACCTAGATCCGGGACAGGGGGCAATCAGCCCCAGCATTTT.

This sequence joins TRBV5-4 and TRBJ1-4, with D uncertain. This CDR3 comprises 16 residues. V was cut by 0 bases and J by 3 bases, with 12 bases left in between. CDR1 and CDR2 (germline): SGHNT, YYREEE (reference sequence). The CDR3 is CASSLVPSRANEKLFF. CDR3 DNA: TGTGCCAGCAGCTTGGTACCCAGTCGGGCTAATGAAAAACTGTTTTTT. The whole variable domain, remainder taken from reference TRBV5-4 and TRBJ1-4, is ETGVTQSPTHLIKTRGQQVTLRCSSQSGHNTVSWYQQALGQGPQFIFQYYREEENGRGNFPPRFSGLQFPNYSSELNVNALELDDSALYLCASSLVPSRANEKLFFGSGTQLSVL.

The chain recombines TRBV6-2 or TRBV6-3 with TRBJ2-1, with 10 nucleotides matching TRBD2. V lost 6 bases to trimming and J lost 0 bases; unmatched junction nucleotides: 11. CDR1 and CDR2 (germline): MNHEY, SVGEGT. The CDR3 totals 18 residues. The CDR3: CASSIAGGTYSSYNEQFF. The CDR3, as DNA: TGTGCCAGCAGCATAGCGGGGGGTACCTATAGCTCCTACAATGAGCAGTTCTTC.

This rearrangement joins TRBV9 to TRBJ1-2; 7 nucleotides line up with TRBD1. Germline V gene sequence: CDR1 SGDLS, CDR2 YYNGEE. Germline trimming cut 3 bases from V and 4 bases from J; bases unmatched to any gene: 9. This CDR3 has 15 amino acids. In nucleotides, the CDR3 is TGTGCCAGCAGCGCCCACGGACAGGCCCTCTATGGCTACACCTTC. Translating it yields CASSAHGQALYGYTF.

About this clone itself: A read error may explain this, as a much larger clone is one base away. This chain links TRBV19 with TRBJ2-7, with 7 bases matching TRBD1. This CDR3 comprises 13 residues. J gave up 1 base and V 5 bases, and 2 bases lay outside the gene matches. CDR1 and CDR2 from the germline V gene are LNHDA and SQIVND (reference sequence). CDR3 region: CASSPGQSYEQYF. In DNA, the CDR3 is TGTGCCAGTAGTCCGGGACAGTCCTACGAGCAGTACTTC.

The chain joins TRBV4-3 to TRBJ2-7; 8 bases fit TRBD2. This CDR3 spans 16 amino acids. Trimming took 0 bases from V and 4 from J; bases not matched to a gene: 8. CDR1 and CDR2 from the germline V gene are LGHNA and YSLEER. The CDR3 reads CASSQDNQRGSYEQYF. The CDR3 coding sequence is TGCGCCAGCAGCCAAGATAACCAGCGGGGGAGTTACGAGCAGTACTTC.

The DNA for the CDR3 is TGTGCCAGCAGCCTTATGGGGGGTCAGCCCCAGCATTTT. This sequence encodes CASSLMGGQPQHF. The V gene is TRBV11-3, the J gene TRBJ1-5, with D perhaps matching TRBD1 (5 bases). Trimming removed 5 bases from V and 6 bases from J, with 11 bases in between. The CDR3 consists of 13 residues. Germline V CDR1 and CDR2: SGHNT, YENEEA.

This chain uses TRBV7-9 with TRBJ2-7, with D maybe TRBD1 (6 bases). The germline V and J ends were trimmed by 5 bases and 1 base, with 15 bases remaining between them. CDR1 is SEHNR and CDR2 is FQNEAQ in the germline V gene (reference sequence). The CDR3 covers 15 residues. CDR3 sequence (DNA): TGTGCCAGCAGCGGAGTGCAGGGGAAATCCTACGAGCAGTACTTC. Its translation: CASSGVQGKSYEQYF.

The rearrangement joins TRBV19 to TRBJ2-6, with D maybe TRBD2 (5 bases). The ends were cut back, 3 bases at V and 3 bases at J, with 9 bases in the middle. Germline V gene sequence: CDR1 LNHDA, CDR2 SQIVND (reference sequence). This CDR3 is built from 15 residues. This CDR3 is CASSISGFGANVLTF. CDR3 DNA: TGTGCCAGTAGTATCTCGGGGTTTGGGGCCAACGTCCTGACTTTC. The complete variable domain, with remaining parts taken from reference TRBV19 and TRBJ2-6, reads DGGITQSPKYLFRKEGQNVTLSCEQNLNHDAMYWYRQDPGQGLRLIYYSQIVNDFQKGDIAEGYSVSREKKESFPLTVTSAQKNPTAFYLCASSISGFGANVLTFGAGSRLTVL.

About this clone itself: The junction shows a germline mismatch at one end, possibly a read error. The V and J genes are TRBV11-2 and TRBJ1-6; D unclear. The CDR3 runs to 13 residues. Germline CDR1 and CDR2: SGHAT and FQNNGV. The CDR3 here is CASSSAGSPLCYF. In DNA, the CDR3 is TGTGCCAGCAGCTCCGCCGGGTCCCCTCTTTGCTACTTT.

The chain links TRBV15 to TRBJ2-3; possibly TRBD1 for D (6 bases). The CDR3 has 13 amino acids. The V gene's germline CDR1 is LNHNV and CDR2 YYDKDF (reference sequence). V dropped 8 bases and J dropped 1 base, with 10 bases sitting between them. Written as DNA, the CDR3 is TGTGCCACCGAACAGGGACGCACAGATACGCAGTATTTT. It specifies CATEQGRTDTQYF.